These 26 T cell receptor beta chains share one sample of origin, sequenced in a study of beta chain features in type 1 diabetes. Study-wide findings and caveats: All four CD4+ subsets of Type 1 diabetes patients contained TCRB CDR3s that were moderately but significantly shorter.

Reverse transcribing all isolated RNA meant expressed TCRB transcripts were sequenced. Data came from immunoSEQ multiplex PCR; TCRdb stores just in-frame clones and leaves some out. The table has about 660,000 clones, 11% to 15% seen once. Their recognized antigens are unknown. What was sequenced was naive CD4+ T cells from blood. These receptors all stem from a man younger than 35 with type 1 diabetes.

The chain carries TRBV30 and TRBJ1-1; D remains ambiguous. CDR1 GTSNPN and CDR2 SVGIG come from the germline V gene (reference sequence). The CDR3 extends over 11 amino acids. Trimming removed 3 bases at V and 10 bases at J, with 12 bases between. CDR3 DNA: TGTGCCTGGAGGGCCCCCGGTGGAGCTTTCTTT. Translating gives CAWRAPGGAFF.

The chain carries TRBV7-9 and TRBJ1-1; 8 nucleotides line up with TRBD1. Per the germline V gene, CDR1 is SEHNR and CDR2 is FQNEAQ (reference sequence). The CDR3 runs 13 residues. The V segment lost 0 bases and the J segment 8 bases; nucleotides outside the gene matches: 2. The chain's CDR3 is CASSLADRVEAFF. The CDR3, as DNA: TGTGCCAGCAGCTTAGCGGACAGGGTGGAAGCTTTCTTT.

This clone was observed once. The chain employs TRBV5-1 and TRBJ2-1; D is possibly TRBD2 (5 bases). V lost 4 bases and J lost 1, with 15 bases in between. This CDR3 has 16 amino acids. Germline assignment: CDR1 SGHRS and CDR2 YFSETQ. CDR3: CASSTYSGRSYNEQFF. CDR3 coding DNA: TGCGCCAGCAGCACCTACAGCGGCCGATCCTACAATGAGCAGTTCTTC.

This sequence joins TRBV2 and TRBJ2-2, with unresolved D. The CDR3 loop spans 14 amino acids. Trimming took off 7 bases at V and 2 bases at J, with 11 bases between the two ends. Germline V lookup: CDR1 SNHLY, CDR2 FYNNEI. The CDR3 protein is CASNSLPNTGELFF. The CDR3 DNA follows: TGTGCCAGCAACAGCCTACCTAACACCGGGGAGCTGTTTTTT.

This clone was seen a handful of times. The CDR3 DNA follows: TGTGCCAGCTCACACGGACAGGCCGCCTCCTACGAGCAGTACTTC. Encoded protein: CASSHGQAASYEQYF. V gene TRBV18 combines with J gene TRBJ2-7, with 7 nucleotides matching TRBD1. The CDR3 covers 15 residues. With V trimmed by 4 bases and J by 0 bases, 6 bases remained unmatched. CDR1 is KGHSH, CDR2 LQKENI, per germline.

Only a few counts were recorded for this clone. The chain joins TRBV18 to TRBJ1-5; D unclear. The CDR3 spans 14 residues. Germline V CDR1 and CDR2: KGHSH, LQKENI. The V gene lost 3 bases and the J gene lost 0 bases, with 6 bases spanning the gap. The CDR3 DNA is TGTGCCAGCTCACCCAGGACTAGCAATCAGCCCCAGCATTTT. This sequence encodes CASSPRTSNQPQHF. The full variable domain, completed using reference TRBV18 and TRBJ1-5, is NAGVMQNPRHLVRRRGQEARLRCSPMKGHSHVYWYRQLPEEGLKFMVYLQKENIIDESGMPKERFSAEFPKEGPSILRIQQVVRGDSAAYFCASSPRTSNQPQHFGDGTRLSIL.

V usage is TRBV20-1 and J usage is TRBJ1-1, with 8 bases that match TRBD1. Germline V gene data show CDR1 as DFQATT and CDR2 as SNEGSKA (reference sequence). The CDR3 has 11 amino acids. V lost 6 bases to trimming and J lost 5 bases; unmatched junction nucleotides: 2. The CDR3 loop is CSATGGTEAFF. The DNA for the CDR3 is TGCAGTGCAACAGGGGGAACTGAAGCTTTCTTT.

The CDR3 spells CSVSNYGYTF. The CDR3 region has the DNA TGCAGTGTGTCTAACTATGGCTACACCTTC. The chain links TRBV20-1 to TRBJ1-2; D is unresolved. Germline V CDR1 and CDR2: DFQATT, SNEGSKA (reference sequence). This CDR3 is built from 10 residues. Trimming took off 7 bases at V and 0 bases at J, with 3 bases between the two ends.

Concerning this clone: The same CDR3 also results from other DNA sequences found in this sample. The CDR3 DNA follows: TGTGCCAGCAGCCAAGCGGGACCCTCCTACGAGCAGTACTTC. This translates into CASSQAGPSYEQYF. J is TRBJ2-7 and V is TRBV13; 7 bases fit TRBD2. CDR3 length: 14 residues. With V trimmed by 5 bases and J by 0 bases, 4 bases remained unmatched. Germline CDR1 is PRHDT and CDR2 is FYEKMQ (reference sequence). Variable domain in full (rest from reference TRBV13 and TRBJ2-7): AAGVIQSPRHLIKEKRETATLKCYPIPRHDTVYWYQQGPGQDPQFLISFYEKMQSDKGSIPDRFSAQQFSDYHSELNMSSLELGDSALYFCASSQAGPSYEQYFGPGTRLTVT.

J is TRBJ2-7 and V is TRBV2; no clear D gene. The germline V and J ends were trimmed by 5 bases and 3 bases, with 11 bases remaining between them. This CDR3 is 13 amino acids long. Germline CDR1 is SNHLY and CDR2 is FYNNEI. The CDR3 DNA reads TGTGCCAGCAGTCCTACGACCTTCTACGAGCAGTACTTC. Amino acids: CASSPTTFYEQYF.

The rearrangement joins TRBV28 to TRBJ2-2, with 8 bases that match TRBD2. The V gene's germline CDR1 is MDHEN and CDR2 SYDVKM. The V and J ends lost 5 bases and 1 base, in that order; junction bases with no gene match: 3. There are 15 residues in the CDR3. This chain's CDR3 is CASSTSGGNTGELFF. In DNA form, the CDR3 reads TGTGCCAGCAGTACTAGCGGAGGGAACACCGGGGAGCTGTTTTTT.

This clone was counted a few times. V usage is TRBV7-2 and J usage is TRBJ2-6; D gene uncertain. V was trimmed by 5 bases and J by 4 bases, leaving 3 bases between them. This CDR3 has 12 amino acids. Germline values: CDR1 SGHTA, CDR2 FQGNSA. The CDR3 is CASSLGANVLTF. CDR3 nucleotides: TGTGCCAGCAGCCTGGGGGCCAACGTCCTGACTTTC.

There are a few counts of this clone. The rearrangement joins TRBV2 to TRBJ2-3; the D is unclear. Germline values: CDR1 SNHLY, CDR2 FYNNEI. CDR3 size: 11 residues. The germline V and J ends were trimmed by 6 bases and 2 bases, with 3 bases remaining between them. Written as DNA, the CDR3 is TGTGCCAGCAGGCTCACAGATACGCAGTATTTT. Translating gives CASRLTDTQYF.

V and J are TRBV11-2 and TRBJ2-1, with TRBD2 matching 11 bases. The CDR3 is made up of 16 amino acids. Germline CDR1 reads SGHAT; CDR2 reads FQNNGV. Trimming took 5 bases from V and 3 from J; bases not matched to a gene: 6. DNA for the CDR3: TGTGCCAGCAGCCCTTTCGGACTAGCGGGCTACAATGAGCAGTTCTTC. Amino acids: CASSPFGLAGYNEQFF.

The chain uses TRBV30 and TRBJ2-1, with TRBD2 matching over 8 bases. This CDR3 has 14 amino acids. Germline CDR1 is GTSNPN and CDR2 is SVGIG (reference sequence). V shed 3 bases and J 10 bases; nucleotides not matched to a gene: 11. The DNA of the CDR3 is TGTGCCTGGAGGGTAGCGGGGAGCGCTGGCGAGCAGTTCTTC. Its translation: CAWRVAGSAGEQFF.

V and J are TRBV19 and TRBJ1-2; no firm D call. CDR3 size: 16 residues. In germline, CDR1 is LNHDA, CDR2 SQIVND (reference sequence). V lost 3 bases, J lost 6 bases, and 20 bases lay in between. The CDR3: CASSIELTIFGDGYTF. DNA for the CDR3: TGTGCCAGTAGTATTGAACTGACGATCTTCGGTGATGGCTACACCTTC.

The CDR3 protein is CASSGTSKTQYF. The CDR3 nucleotides are TGTGCCAGCAGTGGGACTAGTAAGACCCAGTACTTC. The chain has TRBV2 and TRBJ2-5; 7 positions agree with TRBD2. The CDR3 is made up of 12 amino acids. V was clipped by 4 bases and J by 6 bases; unmatched bases: 2. CDR1 is SNHLY and CDR2 is FYNNEI in the germline V gene.

The chain joins TRBV6-5 to TRBJ1-2; 7 bases fit TRBD1. The CDR3 runs to 16 residues. Germline CDR1 reads MNHEY; CDR2 reads SVGAGI. V trimming: 0 bases; J trimming: 4 bases; junction bases outside the gene matches: 8. CDR3 bases: TGTGCCAGCAGTTACTCGTCTACAGGGGAAATCTATGGCTACACCTTC. This gives the protein CASSYSSTGEIYGYTF.

In this sample, this clone turned up a few times. The CDR3 loop is CSAPKETQYF. CDR3 bases: TGCAGTGCGCCAAAAGAGACCCAGTACTTC. This rearrangement joins TRBV20-1 to TRBJ2-5; no firm D call. Trimming removed 6 bases from V and 3 bases from J, with 5 bases in between. Germline V lookup: CDR1 DFQATT, CDR2 SNEGSKA (reference sequence). This CDR3 is built from 10 residues.

The rearrangement links TRBV2 to TRBJ2-3; D is uncertain. The germline V gene has CDR1 SNHLY and CDR2 FYNNEI. The CDR3 extends over 13 amino acids. Trimming took 5 bases from V and 5 from J, leaving 11 bases between them. The CDR3 DNA is TGTGCCAGCAGTCCCAGTGGGGTAGATACGCAGTATTTT. This gives the protein CASSPSGVDTQYF.

This clone was detected only a few times. The V and J genes are TRBV19 and TRBJ2-3; no definite D call. Trimming took off 7 bases at V and 2 bases at J, with 10 bases between the two ends. This CDR3 is 13 amino acids long. Germline values: CDR1 LNHDA, CDR2 SQIVND (reference sequence). CDR3 amino acids: CASTIRNTDTQYF. CDR3 coding DNA: TGTGCCAGTACCATACGGAACACAGATACGCAGTATTTT.

Of note for this clone: Different DNA sequences within this sample yield the same CDR3. This chain's CDR3 is CASSPHTDTQYF. CDR3 nucleotides: TGTGCCAGCAGCCCGCACACAGATACGCAGTATTTT. The gene calls are TRBV7-2 and TRBJ2-3; D unclear. The CDR3 consists of 12 residues. CDR1 SGHTA and CDR2 FQGNSA come from the germline V gene. V gave up 5 bases and J gave up 2 bases, with 5 bases separating them.

In this sample, this clone turned up a few times. The V gene is TRBV9, the J gene TRBJ2-7, with 11 bases identical to TRBD2. The CDR3 spans 15 residues. Trimming at V came to 4 bases and at J to 2 bases, leaving 5 bases not matched to a gene. Germline V gene data show CDR1 as SGDLS and CDR2 as YYNGEE. CDR3 protein: CASSPGLAATYEQYF. CDR3 nucleotide sequence: TGTGCCAGCAGCCCGGGACTAGCGGCCACCTACGAGCAGTACTTC.

This clone has only a few counts. This rearrangement joins TRBV13 to TRBJ2-3, with 7 bases lining up with TRBD1. This CDR3 has 15 residues. V lost 3 bases and J lost 6; bases outside the gene matches: 9. Germline V CDR1 and CDR2: PRHDT, FYEKMQ (reference sequence). The chain's CDR3 is CASSFTDRSGDTQYF. CDR3 DNA: TGTGCCAGCAGCTTTACGGACAGGTCGGGGGATACGCAGTATTTT. Full variable domain (remainder filled in from reference TRBV13 and TRBJ2-3): AAGVIQSPRHLIKEKRETATLKCYPIPRHDTVYWYQQGPGQDPQFLISFYEKMQSDKGSIPDRFSAQQFSDYHSELNMSSLELGDSALYFCASSFTDRSGDTQYFGPGTRLTVL.

There are a few counts of this clone. The V call is TRBV29-1, the J call TRBJ1-3; no definite D call. The CDR3 has 15 residues. Per the germline V gene, CDR1 is SQVTM and CDR2 is ANQGSEA. V was pared by 3 bases and J by 0 bases, with 12 bases between. The CDR3 sequence: CSVDMYGHSGNTIYF. The CDR3 bases are TGCAGCGTTGATATGTACGGCCACTCTGGAAACACCATATATTTT.

This rearrangement joins TRBV18 to TRBJ1-2; no firm D call. CDR1 KGHSH and CDR2 LQKENI come from the germline V gene. CDR3 length equals 13 residues. Deletions cut 3 bases from V and 8 bases from J, with 13 bases between. CDR3 sequence reads: CASSPGQLQGYTF. The CDR3 nucleotides read TGTGCCAGCTCACCGGGCCAACTACAGGGCTACACCTTC.